Listed here is a single T cell receptor beta chain. These data belong to a study of blood T cell repertoires in COVID-19. Turning to the study itself: Sample material is recorded as cDNA or gDNA derived from T cells, B-cell-depleted T cells, or PBMCs.

The data were produced by immunoSEQ multiplex PCR, yet TCRdb's version contains in-frame clones alone and is incomplete. The top ten hold about 1.7% of the sample, which has some 400,000 clones, roughly 86% seen once. CDR3 size: 12 residues. Trimming cost V 8 bases and J 5 bases, with 12 bases left between them. The study drew participants aged about 18 to 95 years from about two dozen US areas. Clinical histories supplied by participants themselves formed the basis of cohort assignment. All recovered Cohort 3 donors got two negative PCRs, got clearance, or saw symptom resolution. Source material: PBMCs or T cells enriched from blood (not recorded which). This clonotype was sampled from a woman in her twenties or thirties who had recovered from COVID-19. V and J are TRBV12-3 or TRBV12-4 and TRBJ2-5, with D uncertain. The CDR3 region has the DNA TGTGCCAGCGGCCCCGGCAGGGAGACCCAGTACTTC. Amino acids: CASGPGRETQYF.